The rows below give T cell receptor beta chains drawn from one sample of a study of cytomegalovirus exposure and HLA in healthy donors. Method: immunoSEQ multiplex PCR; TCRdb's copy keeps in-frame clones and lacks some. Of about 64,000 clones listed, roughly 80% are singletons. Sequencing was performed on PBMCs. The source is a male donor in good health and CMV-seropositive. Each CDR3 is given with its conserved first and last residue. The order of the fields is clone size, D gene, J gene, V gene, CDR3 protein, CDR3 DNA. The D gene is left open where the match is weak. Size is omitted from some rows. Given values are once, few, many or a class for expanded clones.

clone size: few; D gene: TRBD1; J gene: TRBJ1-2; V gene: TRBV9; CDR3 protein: CASSVASGQTYVSTF; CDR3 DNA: TGTGCCAGCAGCGTAGCTTCGGGACAGACCTATGTAAGCACCTTC
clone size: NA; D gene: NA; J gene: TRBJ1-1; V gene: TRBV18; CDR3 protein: CASSNGLARETEAFF; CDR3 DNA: TGTGCCAGCTCAAATGGTCTCGCACGCGAAACTGAAGCTTTCTTT
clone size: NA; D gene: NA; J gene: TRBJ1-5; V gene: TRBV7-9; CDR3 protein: CSSSHAEGPQHF; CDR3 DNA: TGTTCCAGCAGCCACGCCGAGGGACCCCAGCATTTT
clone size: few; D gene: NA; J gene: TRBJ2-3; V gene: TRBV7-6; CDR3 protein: CASSLGLPSTDTQYF; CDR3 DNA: TGTGCCAGCAGTCTTGGACTCCCGAGCACAGATACGCAGTATTTT
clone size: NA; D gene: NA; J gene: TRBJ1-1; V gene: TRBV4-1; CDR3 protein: CASSQDRGNTEAFF; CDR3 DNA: TGCGCCAGCAGCCAAGACAGGGGGAACACTGAAGCTTTCTTT
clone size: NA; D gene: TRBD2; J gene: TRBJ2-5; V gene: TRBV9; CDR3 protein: CASSARGGFQETQYF; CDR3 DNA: TGTGCCAGCAGCGCACGGGGGGGGTTCCAAGAGACCCAGTACTTC
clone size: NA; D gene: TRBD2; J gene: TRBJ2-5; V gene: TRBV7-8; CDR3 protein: CASSLQGFAGGRETQYF; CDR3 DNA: TGTGCCAGCAGCTTACAAGGCTTCGCGGGGGGAAGGGAGACCCAGTACTTC
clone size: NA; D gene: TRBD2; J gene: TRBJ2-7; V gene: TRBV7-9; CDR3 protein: CASSRSGLADEQYF; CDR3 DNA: TGTGCCAGCAGCCGTTCCGGACTAGCCGACGAGCAGTACTTC
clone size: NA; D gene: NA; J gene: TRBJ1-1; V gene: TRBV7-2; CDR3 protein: CASSLHHTQTEAFF; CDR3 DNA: TGTGCCAGCAGCTTACACCATACTCAAACTGAAGCTTTCTTT
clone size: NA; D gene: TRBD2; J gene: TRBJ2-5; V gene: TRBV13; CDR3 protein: CASSLAGGLLETQYF; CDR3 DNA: TGTGCCAGCAGCTTAGCGGGGGGTCTCCTAGAGACCCAGTACTTC
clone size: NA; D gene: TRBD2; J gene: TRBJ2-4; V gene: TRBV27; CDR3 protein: CASSLVPRAGGAEAKNIQYF; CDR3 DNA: TGTGCCAGCAGTTTAGTCCCCCGGGCGGGGGGCGCGGAAGCCAAAAACATTCAGTACTTC
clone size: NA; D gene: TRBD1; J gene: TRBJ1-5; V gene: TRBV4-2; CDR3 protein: CASSQTTGTGSNQPQHF; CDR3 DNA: TGTGCCAGCAGCCAAACCACCGGGACAGGGAGCAATCAGCCCCAGCATTTT
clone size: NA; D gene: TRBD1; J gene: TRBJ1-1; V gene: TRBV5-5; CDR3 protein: CASSQGQRIGTEAFF; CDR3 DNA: TGTGCCAGCAGCCAGGGACAGAGGATAGGCACTGAAGCTTTCTTT
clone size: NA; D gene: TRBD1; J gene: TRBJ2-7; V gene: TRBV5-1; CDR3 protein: CASRYSGQGSYEQYF; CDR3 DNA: TGCGCCAGCAGATACTCAGGACAGGGCTCCTACGAGCAGTACTTC
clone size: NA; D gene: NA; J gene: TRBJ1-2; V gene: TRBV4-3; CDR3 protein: CASSQADGGHGYTF; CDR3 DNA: TGCGCCAGCAGCCAGGCGGACGGAGGGCATGGCTACACCTTC
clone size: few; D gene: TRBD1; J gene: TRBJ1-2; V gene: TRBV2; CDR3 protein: CASSTGGPYGYTF; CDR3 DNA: TGTGCCAGCAGTACAGGGGGCCCCTATGGCTACACCTTC
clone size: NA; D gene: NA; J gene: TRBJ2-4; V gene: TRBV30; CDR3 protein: CAWSVTGTGRKNIQYF; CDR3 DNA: TGTGCCTGGAGTGTCACAGGGACGGGACGTAAAAACATTCAGTACTTC
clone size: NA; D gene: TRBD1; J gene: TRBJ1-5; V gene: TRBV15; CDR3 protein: CATSRGLPGGNQPQHF; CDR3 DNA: TGTGCCACCAGCAGAGGTTTACCAGGGGGGAATCAGCCCCAGCATTTT
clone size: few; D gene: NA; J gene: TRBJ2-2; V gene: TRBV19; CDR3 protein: CASTVRNTGELFF; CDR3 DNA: TGTGCCAGCACAGTACGGAACACCGGGGAGCTGTTTTTT
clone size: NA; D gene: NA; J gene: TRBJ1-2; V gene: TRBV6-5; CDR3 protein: CASSYEQGGGYTF; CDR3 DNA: TGTGCCAGCAGTTACGAGCAAGGGGGTGGCTACACCTTC
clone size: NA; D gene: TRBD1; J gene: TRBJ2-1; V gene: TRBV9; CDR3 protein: CASSPWTGDNEQFF; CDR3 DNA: TGTGCCAGCAGCCCCTGGACAGGGGACAATGAGCAGTTCTTC
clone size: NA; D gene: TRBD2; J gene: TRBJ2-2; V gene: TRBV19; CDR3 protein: CASSTQRGAPGELFF; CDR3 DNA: TGTGCCAGTAGTACCCAGCGGGGGGCCCCCGGGGAGCTGTTTTTT
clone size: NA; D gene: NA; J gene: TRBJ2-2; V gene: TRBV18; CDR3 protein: CASSSLTGTGELFF; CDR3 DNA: TGTGCCAGCTCCTCCCTAACAGGGACCGGGGAGCTGTTTTTT
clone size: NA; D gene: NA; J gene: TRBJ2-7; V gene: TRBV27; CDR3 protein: CASSVGGEQYF; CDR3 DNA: TGTGCCAGCAGTGTCGGGGGCGAGCAGTACTTC
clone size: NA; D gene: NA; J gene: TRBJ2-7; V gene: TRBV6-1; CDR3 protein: CASSGQGFPGDEQYF; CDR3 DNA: TGTGCCAGCAGTGGTCAGGGCTTCCCGGGGGACGAGCAGTACTTC
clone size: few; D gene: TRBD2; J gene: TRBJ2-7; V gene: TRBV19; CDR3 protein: CASSITVAGGYEQYF; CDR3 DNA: TGTGCCAGTAGTATAACGGTAGCGGGGGGCTACGAGCAGTACTTC
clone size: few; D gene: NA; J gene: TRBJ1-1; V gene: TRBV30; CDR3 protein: CAWSSFGAGNTEAFF; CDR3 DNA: TGTGCCTGGAGTTCGTTCGGTGCAGGGAACACTGAAGCTTTCTTT
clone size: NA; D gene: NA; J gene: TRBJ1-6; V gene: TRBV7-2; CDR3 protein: CASSSAGTNSSPLHF; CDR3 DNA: TGTGCCAGCAGCTCCGCCGGGACAAACAGTTCACCCCTCCACTTT